This T cell receptor (beta chain) was recovered during a study of blood T cells in healthy people across ages. Study results and limitations: Strongly correlated with naive T cell percentage was TCR beta diversity.

The germline V gene encodes CDR1 SGHAT and CDR2 FQNNGV. This CDR3 has 18 amino acids. The J segment lost 4 bases and the V segment lost 5 bases, leaving 17 bases of the junction unmatched. As regards this clonotype: Its antigen is as yet unknown.

Using a J-beta primer mix together with a sample-barcoded 5' primer, a second PCR was run for roughly 7 to 11 cycles. TCRdb reprocessed the 5' RACE reads via MiXCR and lists one record per CDR3 protein. This sample yields about a million distinct CDR3 sequences, of which 51% are seen a single time; 20% to 25% belongs to the top ten. This chain joins TRBV11-2 and TRBJ1-2; 9 bases are a match to TRBD1. The clonotype was recovered from a woman aged 60 to 75 in good health. The sample was blood. CDR3 DNA: TGTGCCAGCAGCCCAACCCGGGACAGGGCCAGTTTTATCTATGGCTACACCTTC. Translated, it gives CASSPTRDRASFIYGYTF.